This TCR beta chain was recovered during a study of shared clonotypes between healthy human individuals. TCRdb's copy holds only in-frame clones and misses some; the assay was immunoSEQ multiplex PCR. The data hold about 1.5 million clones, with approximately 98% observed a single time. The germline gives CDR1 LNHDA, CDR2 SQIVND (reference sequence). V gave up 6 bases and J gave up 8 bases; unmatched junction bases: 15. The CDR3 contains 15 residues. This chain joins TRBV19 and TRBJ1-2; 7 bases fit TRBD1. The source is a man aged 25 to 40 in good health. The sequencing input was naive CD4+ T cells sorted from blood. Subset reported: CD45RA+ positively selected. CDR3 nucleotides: TGTGCCAGTAGCCTAACAGGGGAGGGGATAAAAGGCTACACCTTC. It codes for CASSLTGEGIKGYTF.